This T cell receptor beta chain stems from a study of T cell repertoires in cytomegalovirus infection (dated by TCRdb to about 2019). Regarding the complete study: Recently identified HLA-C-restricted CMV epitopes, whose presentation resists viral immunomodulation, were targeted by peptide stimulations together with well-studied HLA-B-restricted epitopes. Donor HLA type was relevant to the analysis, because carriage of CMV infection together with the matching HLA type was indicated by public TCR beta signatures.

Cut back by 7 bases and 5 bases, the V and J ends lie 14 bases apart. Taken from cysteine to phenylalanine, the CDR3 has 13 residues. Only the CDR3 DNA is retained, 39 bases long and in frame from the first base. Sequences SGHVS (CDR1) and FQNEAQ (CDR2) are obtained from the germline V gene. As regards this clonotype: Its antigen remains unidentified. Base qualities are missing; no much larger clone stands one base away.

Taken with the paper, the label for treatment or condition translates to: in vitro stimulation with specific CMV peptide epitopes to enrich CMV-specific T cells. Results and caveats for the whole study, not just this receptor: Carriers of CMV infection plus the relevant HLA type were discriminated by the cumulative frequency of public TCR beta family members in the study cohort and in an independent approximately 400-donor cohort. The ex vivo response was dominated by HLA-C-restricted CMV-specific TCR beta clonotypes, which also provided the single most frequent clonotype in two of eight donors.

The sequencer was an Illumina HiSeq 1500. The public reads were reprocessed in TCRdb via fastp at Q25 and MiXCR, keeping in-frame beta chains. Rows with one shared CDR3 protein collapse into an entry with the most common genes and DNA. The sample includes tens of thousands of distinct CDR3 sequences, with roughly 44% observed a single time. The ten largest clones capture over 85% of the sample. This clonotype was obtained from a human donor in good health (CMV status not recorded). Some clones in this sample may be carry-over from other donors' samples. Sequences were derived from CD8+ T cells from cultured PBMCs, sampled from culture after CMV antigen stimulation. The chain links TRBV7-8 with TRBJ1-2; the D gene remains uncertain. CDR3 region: CASTGRREYGYTF. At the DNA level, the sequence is TGTGCCAGCACCGGACGAAGGGAGTATGGCTACACCTTC.